This T cell receptor (beta chain) was retrieved from a study of beta chain features in type 1 diabetes. Findings and limits, study-wide: Shortening of TCRB CDR3s, moderate but significant, appeared in all four CD4+ subsets of Type 1 diabetes patients.

Isolated RNA was reverse transcribed in full, so expressed TCRB transcripts were sequenced. Mean read depth for naive, central memory and regulatory T cell samples was roughly 4 million reads. Libraries were prepared by immunoSEQ multiplex PCR; TCRdb keeps only in-frame clonotypes and omits some of them. The profile shows 250,000 to 300,000 clones, more than 13% of them singletons. This clone turned up a few times. Its antigen is as yet unknown. This CDR3 has 11 amino acids. The V gene's germline CDR1 is LNHDA and CDR2 SQIVND (reference sequence). V gave up 1 base and J gave up 5 bases, with 2 bases separating them.

Sequenced: naive CD4+ T cells from blood. V gene TRBV19 combines with J gene TRBJ2-5; the D is unclear. The TCR was taken from a man younger than 45 with type 1 diabetes. The CDR3 sequence is CASSIAETQYF. CDR3 coding DNA: TGTGCCAGTAGTATAGCGGAGACCCAGTACTTC. Full variable domain (remainder filled in from reference TRBV19 and TRBJ2-5): DGGITQSPKYLFRKEGQNVTLSCEQNLNHDAMYWYRQDPGQGLRLIYYSQIVNDFQKGDIAEGYSVSREKKESFPLTVTSAQKNPTAFYLCASSIAETQYFGPGTRLLVL.